This T cell receptor (beta chain) was profiled in a study of spatial heterogeneity in lung cancer. CDR3 length: 15 residues. With 6 bases clipped from V and 4 bases from J, the junction kept 7 bases outside the gene matches. In germline, CDR1 is SEHNR, CDR2 FQNEAQ (reference sequence). One entry per CDR3 protein, called by TCRdb with MiXCR from the 5' RACE reads. The table shows some 39,000 distinct CDR3 sequences, with approximately 6.8% occurring only once. This clonotype has at least ten counts. The time point: sample taken at primary tumor resection. Unsorted tumor, nontumor lung tissue or cryopreserved PBMC supplied the whole RNA.

This chain links TRBV7-9 with TRBJ1-5; TRBD1 aligns across 9 bases. Sample: PBMCs, taken at surgery. This sequence originates from a female donor with early-stage non-small cell lung cancer. DNA for the CDR3: TGTGCCAGCAGTTCTACAGGGGGCGCGAATCAGCCCCAGCATTTT. Its protein product is CASSSTGGANQPQHF.